One sample yielded the 26 T cell receptor beta chains listed below, sequenced in a study of blood T cell repertoires in COVID-19. Profiled with immunoSEQ multiplex PCR; TCRdb holds only in-frame clones, not every one. The repertoire holds 300,000 to 350,000 clones, with around 90% as singletons. Input material: peripheral blood. These receptor sequences come from a man aged 18-30 years with active or convalescent COVID-19.

This clone was counted a single time. The chain employs TRBV19 and TRBJ1-5; no clear D gene. The CDR3 runs 15 residues. Germline loops: CDR1 LNHDA, CDR2 SQIVND (reference sequence). The germline V and J ends were trimmed by 3 bases and 5 bases, with 14 bases remaining between them. Here the CDR3 DNA reads TGTGCCAGTAGTATCTGGGAGTCAGGACATCAGCCCCAGCATTTT. Its translation is CASSIWESGHQPQHF.

The chain combines TRBV10-2 with TRBJ2-1; 8 bases align to TRBD2. There are 15 residues in the CDR3. Germline CDR1 is WSHSY and CDR2 is SAAADI. After removal of 3 bases from V and 9 bases from J, the junction contained 10 bases not matched to a gene. The CDR3 sequence is CASSELTSATREQFF. DNA of the CDR3: TGCGCCAGCAGTGAATTGACTAGCGCGACTCGTGAGCAGTTCTTC.

In nucleotides, the CDR3 is TGTGCCAGCAGTTCGACAGGGGAAGGACGGACTGAAGCTTTCTTT. Translated: CASSSTGEGRTEAFF. The chain joins TRBV6-2 or TRBV6-3 to TRBJ1-1, with TRBD1 identical over 8 bases. The V gene end was trimmed by 4 bases and the J gene end by 5 bases; junction bases not matched to a gene: 9. This CDR3 region has 15 residues. Germline values: CDR1 MNHEY, CDR2 SVGEGT.

The chain links TRBV4-1 to TRBJ2-5; TRBD2 might be the D (6 bases). This CDR3 has 15 residues. The germline V gene has CDR1 MGHRA and CDR2 YSYEKL. V lost 3 bases, J lost 4 bases, and 15 bases lay in between. CDR3 coding DNA: TGCGCCAGCAGCCAGGGCGGGACTCTTGGAGAGACCCAGTACTTC. Its translation: CASSQGGTLGETQYF.

The chain joins TRBV14 to TRBJ2-7, with D perhaps matching TRBD1 (6 bases). Germline CDR1 and CDR2: SGHDN and FVKESK. The CDR3 runs to 15 residues. Trimming left V 6 bases short and J 3 bases short, with 18 bases between. CDR3 sequence reads: CASRRSQGWDYEQYF. DNA of the CDR3: TGTGCCAGCAGACGCTCCCAGGGGTGGGACTACGAGCAGTACTTC. Full variable domain (outside the CDR3, taken from reference TRBV14 and TRBJ2-7): EAGVTQFPSHSVIEKGQTVTLRCDPISGHDNLYWYRRVMGKEIKFLLHFVKESKQDESGMPNNRFLAERTGGTYSTLKVQPAELEDSGVYFCASRRSQGWDYEQYFGPGTRLTVT.

The genes are TRBV7-2 and TRBJ2-1; maybe TRBD2 (5 bases). V dropped 11 bases and J dropped 9 bases, with 11 bases sitting between them. From germline, CDR1 is SGHTA and CDR2 FQGNSA. CDR3 size: 10 residues. The CDR3 DNA sequence: TGTGCCGTTGGAGAGGGTGAGCAGTTCTTC. It encodes CAVGEGEQFF. Full variable domain (rest looked up from reference TRBV7-2 and TRBJ2-1): GAGVSQSPSNKVTEKGKDVELRCDPISGHTALYWYRQSLGQGLEFLIYFQGNSAPDKSGLPSDRFSAERTGGSVSTLTIQRTQQEDSAVYLCAVGEGEQFFGPGTRLTVL.

The rearrangement links TRBV4-3 to TRBJ2-1, with 8 bases lining up with TRBD2. There are 15 residues in the CDR3. The germline V gene encodes CDR1 LGHNA and CDR2 YSLEER. J gave up 5 bases and V 3 bases, and 6 bases lay outside the gene matches. CDR3 in amino acids: CASSHGTRGNNEQFF. The DNA of the CDR3 is TGCGCCAGCAGCCACGGGACTAGAGGCAACAATGAGCAGTTCTTC.

This clone was found once. The rearrangement uses TRBV11-2 and TRBJ2-7; 9 nucleotides line up with TRBD2. This CDR3 is 17 amino acids long. Germline CDR1 SGHAT, CDR2 FQNNGV. The junction had 11 bases not matched to a gene; V was cut back by 5 bases and J by 0 bases. CDR3 protein: CASSTRGLAGPSYEQYF. CDR3 sequence (DNA): TGTGCCAGCAGCACGAGGGGGCTAGCGGGACCCTCCTACGAGCAGTACTTC.

The chain uses TRBV7-9 and TRBJ1-1, with 9 positions matching TRBD1. CDR3 length: 15 amino acids. Trimming at V came to 5 bases and at J to 1 base, leaving 5 bases not matched to a gene. The germline CDR1 and CDR2 sequences are SEHNR and FQNEAQ (reference sequence). The CDR3 here is CASSPGQGGNTEAFF. In nucleotides, the CDR3 is TGTGCCAGCAGCCCGGGACAGGGTGGGAACACTGAAGCTTTCTTT.

The chain is built from TRBV4-1 and TRBJ2-1, with a tentative D call TRBD1 (6 bases). CDR1 and CDR2 (germline): MGHRA, YSYEKL. This CDR3 is built from 15 residues. Trimming took 3 bases from V and 9 from J, leaving 18 bases between them. CDR3 region: CASSHRDTGLGEQFF. The CDR3 nucleotides are TGCGCCAGCAGCCATCGGGACACGGGATTAGGTGAGCAGTTCTTC.

The J gene is TRBJ1-3, the V gene TRBV7-9; 7 bases fit TRBD1. J lost 0 bases, V lost 7 bases, and 6 bases had no gene match. The germline gives CDR1 SEHNR, CDR2 FQNEAQ (reference sequence). This CDR3 contains 15 residues. CDR3 loop: CASTGRTGSGNTIYF. The CDR3 region has the DNA TGTGCCAGCACCGGGAGGACAGGCTCTGGAAACACCATATATTTT.

The chain employs TRBV6-1 and TRBJ2-7; a weak D match, TRBD1 (7 bases). The germline V gene has CDR1 MNHNS and CDR2 SASEGT. The CDR3 sequence is 15 residues long. Trimming pared 3 bases from V and 4 bases from J, leaving 16 bases between. CDR3 nucleotides: TGTGCCAGCAGTGAGAATGAGGCAGGGGGGTACGAGCAGTACTTC. It yields the protein CASSENEAGGYEQYF.

J is TRBJ1-2 and V is TRBV19, with D unclear. Per the germline V gene, CDR1 is LNHDA and CDR2 is SQIVND (reference sequence). The CDR3 is 13 residues long. The V end was cut by 6 bases, the J end by 4 bases, with 12 bases between. The CDR3 here is CASSHGVGYGYTF. For the CDR3, the DNA is TGTGCCAGTAGCCACGGGGTGGGCTATGGCTACACCTTC.

The J gene is TRBJ2-5, the V gene TRBV27, with 10 bases that match TRBD1. The CDR3 runs 16 residues. Losses at the gene ends were 5 bases for V and 2 bases for J; bases not matched to a gene: 8. Germline V CDR1 and CDR2: MNHEY, SMNVEV (reference sequence). The CDR3 region is CASSVGTGVIQETQYF. The CDR3 DNA is TGTGCCAGCAGTGTAGGGACAGGGGTTATACAAGAGACCCAGTACTTC.

The V call is TRBV9, the J call TRBJ2-3; 13 nucleotides align to TRBD2. CDR3 length equals 17 residues. Germline loops: CDR1 SGDLS, CDR2 YYNGEE. V shed 4 bases, J shed 5 bases, and the junction held 10 bases outside the gene matches. CDR3 residues: CASSPRGGLAGLDTQYF. The CDR3 DNA reads as TGTGCCAGCAGCCCCCGAGGGGGACTAGCGGGGTTAGATACGCAGTATTTT.

The chain recombines TRBV5-1 with TRBJ1-4, with D maybe TRBD1 (5 bases). The V end was cut by 0 bases, the J end by 7 bases, with 10 bases between. The CDR3 contains 14 residues. Germline lookup yields CDR1 SGHRS and CDR2 YFSETQ. The CDR3 DNA reads as TGCGCCAGCAGCTTGGAGGGGTCAGGTGAAAAACTGTTTTTT. Encoded protein: CASSLEGSGEKLFF.

The chain links TRBV6-5 to TRBJ2-1; D perhaps matches TRBD2 (5 bases). CDR3 size: 13 residues. Germline assignment: CDR1 MNHEY and CDR2 SVGAGI. V shed 7 bases and J shed 0 bases, with 7 bases lying between them. CDR3 region: CASKDYSYNEQFF. DNA of the CDR3: TGTGCCAGCAAAGACTACTCCTACAATGAGCAGTTCTTC.

This clone has more than one count but fewer than ten. The rearrangement joins TRBV11-3 to TRBJ2-2; TRBD1 might be the D (6 bases). V dropped 4 bases and J dropped 4 bases, with 13 bases sitting between them. The CDR3 spans 15 residues. The germline V gene has CDR1 SGHNT and CDR2 YENEEA. CDR3 coding DNA: TGTGCCAGCAGCTCCAACAGGGTATCCACCGGGGAGCTGTTTTTT. Residues: CASSSNRVSTGELFF. Full variable domain (outside the CDR3, taken from reference TRBV11-3 and TRBJ2-2): EAGVVQSPRYKIIEKKQPVAFWCNPISGHNTLYWYLQNLGQGPELLIRYENEEAVDDSQLPKDRFSAERLKGVDSTLKIQPAELGDSAVYLCASSSNRVSTGELFFGEGSRLTVL.

V gene TRBV27 combines with J gene TRBJ2-7; D is undetermined. Per the germline V gene, CDR1 is MNHEY and CDR2 is SMNVEV (reference sequence). This CDR3 contains 16 residues. The ends were cut back, 2 bases at V and 2 bases at J, with 16 bases in the middle. The CDR3 protein is CASSLVFRLSAYEQYF. As DNA, the CDR3 is TGTGCCAGCAGTTTAGTGTTCAGGTTGTCCGCCTACGAGCAGTACTTC.

V and J are TRBV19 and TRBJ1-5; tentatively, D is TRBD1 (5 bases). The V gene's germline CDR1 is LNHDA and CDR2 SQIVND (reference sequence). The CDR3 runs to 14 residues. Trimming stripped 9 bases from V and 0 bases from J, with 12 bases between. CDR3 region: CASSPDSSNQPQHF. The CDR3 DNA reads as TGTGCCAGCAGCCCTGACAGTAGCAATCAGCCCCAGCATTTT.

The rearrangement links TRBV5-5 to TRBJ1-1, with 8 bases that match TRBD1. V shed 4 bases, J shed 0 bases, and the junction held 5 bases outside the gene matches. Germline CDR1 SGHKS, CDR2 YYEKEE (reference sequence). The CDR3 contains 15 residues. This chain's CDR3 is CASSGQGTMNTEAFF. In nucleotides, the CDR3 is TGTGCCAGCAGCGGACAGGGCACCATGAACACTGAAGCTTTCTTT.

The rearrangement uses TRBV19 and TRBJ1-5; D is unclear. V gave up 8 bases and J gave up 1 base, with 9 bases separating them. In germline, CDR1 is LNHDA, CDR2 SQIVND (reference sequence). The CDR3 sequence is 13 residues long. This CDR3 reads CASRDMSNQPQHF. CDR3 bases: TGTGCCAGTCGCGACATGAGCAATCAGCCCCAGCATTTT.

The V and J genes are TRBV6-5 and TRBJ2-7; 9 bases match TRBD1. Germline CDR1 reads MNHEY; CDR2 reads SVGAGI. This CDR3 is built from 15 residues. The V gene end was trimmed by 6 bases and the J gene end by 2 bases; junction bases not matched to a gene: 8. The DNA of the CDR3 is TGTGCCAGCAGCGCGGGACAGGGTGTGCCCTACGAGCAGTACTTC. Its protein product is CASSAGQGVPYEQYF.

This sequence joins TRBV28 and TRBJ2-1, with D tentatively TRBD2 (7 bases). The CDR3 sequence is 14 residues long. The germline gives CDR1 MDHEN, CDR2 SYDVKM. V was trimmed by 5 bases and J by 6 bases, leaving 14 bases between them. The CDR3 reads CASSAGAFLNEQFF. In nucleotides, the CDR3 is TGTGCCAGCAGTGCGGGGGCCTTCCTCAATGAGCAGTTCTTC.

The chain has TRBV11-2 and TRBJ2-2, with TRBD1 identical over 9 bases. CDR1 and CDR2 (germline): SGHAT, FQNNGV. The CDR3 is made up of 16 amino acids. With 0 bases clipped from V and 6 bases from J, the junction kept 5 bases outside the gene matches. CDR3 bases: TGTGCCAGCAGCTTAGACGGGACAGGGAGGTCCGGGGAGCTGTTTTTT. Protein: CASSLDGTGRSGELFF.

This sequence joins TRBV6-2 or TRBV6-3 and TRBJ2-7; no firm D call. The ends were cut back, 2 bases at V and 3 bases at J, with 8 bases in the middle. CDR3 size: 13 residues. CDR1 MNHEY and CDR2 SVGEGT come from the germline V gene. The CDR3 is CASSYAAYYEQYF. For the CDR3, the DNA is TGTGCCAGCAGTTACGCCGCCTACTACGAGCAGTACTTC.